The rows below give T cell receptor beta chains drawn from one sample of a study of PD-1 blockade in mismatch repair-deficient tumors. Sequenced by immunoSEQ multiplex PCR; TCRdb stores in-frame clones only, minus some. The table lists just under 65,000 clones, about 87% of them singletons. This sample comprised peripheral blood, obtained 52 weeks after starting pembrolizumab. These receptors were taken from an adult with mismatch repair-deficient cancer. The CDR3 runs from the conserved cysteine through the conserved F or W. The D gene is left open where the match is weak. Clone size appears in some rows only: once, few, many, or a class for an expanded clone.

DNA	CDR3	length	D	V	J	size
TGTGCCAGCAGTTGGGCCCGAGGGCGGGCCTACGAGCAGTACTTC	CASSWARGRAYEQYF	15	NA	TRBV27	TRBJ2-7	NA
TGTGCCAGCAGTGGAGAAGACTCTGGGGCCAACGTCCTGACTTTC	CASSGEDSGANVLTF	15	NA	TRBV6-1	TRBJ2-6	NA
TGTGCCAGTAGTATTAAGGGGGCGAGGGCAGATACGCAGTATTTT	CASSIKGARADTQYF	15	TRBD1	TRBV19	TRBJ2-3	NA
TGTGCCAGCTCACCACCGGGGGAGACCCAGTACTTC	CASSPPGETQYF	12	NA	TRBV18	TRBJ2-5	NA
TGTGCCAGCAGCTTAGTTGGTAGGTCAGGGACTGACTACGAGCAGTACTTC	CASSLVGRSGTDYEQYF	17	NA	TRBV11-2	TRBJ2-7	NA
TGTGCCAGCAGCCAAGATTCCCGAACTAGCGGGTGGGCTTACGAGCAGTACTTC	CASSQDSRTSGWAYEQYF	18	TRBD2	TRBV14	TRBJ2-7	NA
TGTGCCAGCAGCTTAAACAGGGATTACGAGCAGTACTTC	CASSLNRDYEQYF	13	NA	TRBV11-2	TRBJ2-7	NA
TGTGCCAGCAGCGAAAATTCCGGGACAGGGTTGTACGAGCAGTACTTC	CASSENSGTGLYEQYF	16	TRBD1	TRBV2	TRBJ2-7	NA
TGTGCCATCAGTGAGCCGGGACGGGGACAAGAGACCCAGTACTTC	CAISEPGRGQETQYF	15	NA	TRBV10-3	TRBJ2-5	NA
TGCAGCGCCACACTAGCGGGAACCTACAATGAGCAGTTCTTC	CSATLAGTYNEQFF	14	TRBD2	TRBV29-1	TRBJ2-1	NA
TGTGCCAGCAGTCCGATCAGACTAGCGGGTCCCAATGAGCAGTTCTTC	CASSPIRLAGPNEQFF	16	TRBD2	TRBV27	TRBJ2-1	NA
TGTGCCAGCAGCCCTCGGGGGGGGGTGAATACGCAGTATTTT	CASSPRGGVNTQYF	14	TRBD2	TRBV6-6	TRBJ2-3	NA
TGTGCCAGCAGTGAATTCTCTGGGGAAGGCTACACCTTC	CASSEFSGEGYTF	13	NA	TRBV2	TRBJ1-2	NA
TGTGCCAGCAGTTTTAGGATTACGGACAATCAGCCCCAGCATTTT	CASSFRITDNQPQHF	15	NA	TRBV28	TRBJ1-5	NA
TGTGCTAGCAGCCGCGGGACTAGCGGATACAATGAGCAGTTCTTC	CASSRGTSGYNEQFF	15	TRBD2	TRBV7-7	TRBJ2-1	NA
TGCGCCAGCAGCCAAGCGCTAGCGGGAACCTACGAGCAGTACTTC	CASSQALAGTYEQYF	15	TRBD2	TRBV4-1	TRBJ2-7	NA
TGCGCCAGCAGCCCGGGACAGGGATACACCGGGGAGCTGTTTTTT	CASSPGQGYTGELFF	15	TRBD1	TRBV5-1	TRBJ2-2	NA
TGCAGTGCTAGCTTCACTGAAGCTTTCTTT	CSASFTEAFF	10	NA	TRBV20-1	TRBJ1-1	NA
TGTGCCAGCAGGGGACTAGCGCAAACCTACGAGCAGTACTTC	CASRGLAQTYEQYF	14	TRBD2	TRBV27	TRBJ2-7	NA
TGTGCCAGCAGCTCTACTAGCGGATGGAGCTCCTACAATGAGCAGTTCTTC	CASSSTSGWSSYNEQFF	17	TRBD2	TRBV5-6	TRBJ2-1	NA
TGTGCCAGCAGTTTATCGAGAGGGGGCACTGGCTACACCTTC	CASSLSRGGTGYTF	14	TRBD1	TRBV27	TRBJ1-2	once
TGCGCCAGCAGCTTCACTAGCGGGAGCTCCTACAATGAGCAGTTCTTC	CASSFTSGSSYNEQFF	16	TRBD2	TRBV5-1	TRBJ2-1	NA
TGTGCCAGCGGGGCGGGGGCCGGTGAAGCTTTCTTT	CASGAGAGEAFF	12	NA	TRBV25-1	TRBJ1-1	few
TGTGCCAGCACACTAGCGGGAGTAGGAGAGCAGTACTTC	CASTLAGVGEQYF	13	TRBD2	TRBV2	TRBJ2-7	NA
TGTGCCAGCAGCTCCCGTTACGGTGAAAAACTGTTTTTT	CASSSRYGEKLFF	13	NA	TRBV11-2	TRBJ1-4	NA
TGTGCCAGCAGTTTACGGGCGGGAGGAAGCGAGCAGTACTTC	CASSLRAGGSEQYF	14	TRBD2	TRBV28	TRBJ2-7	NA
TGTGCCAGCAGTGAACTAGCGGGTTACGAGCAGTACTTC	CASSELAGYEQYF	13	TRBD2	TRBV6-1	TRBJ2-7	NA
TGTGCCAGCAGCCTGGGACTAGCGGGAGATTTGCACGAGCAGTACTTC	CASSLGLAGDLHEQYF	16	TRBD2	TRBV7-9	TRBJ2-7	NA
TGTGCCAGCAGGCTTGGGGGTACGCAGTATTTT	CASRLGGTQYF	11	NA	TRBV27	TRBJ2-3	NA
TGTGCCAGCAGCGTAGAACTAGTAAGCGATACGCAGTATTTT	CASSVELVSDTQYF	14	NA	TRBV9	TRBJ2-3	NA
TGTGCCAGCAGTTACTCGGCAGGGCATGGCTACACCTTC	CASSYSAGHGYTF	13	NA	TRBV6-6	TRBJ1-2	NA
TGTGCCTGGAGTGGAGGGAGAGGGGCTTTCTTT	CAWSGGRGAFF	11	NA	TRBV30	TRBJ1-1	once
TGCGCCAGCAGCTCGTACAATGAGCAGTTCTTC	CASSSYNEQFF	11	NA	TRBV5-1	TRBJ2-1	NA
TGTGCCAGCAGCTTACCAGGTAGTACCGAGCAGTACTTC	CASSLPGSTEQYF	13	NA	TRBV11-3	TRBJ2-7	NA
TGTGCCAGCAGTGTCCCGGACAGGGAAACAGATACGCAGTATTTT	CASSVPDRETDTQYF	15	TRBD1	TRBV2	TRBJ2-3	NA
TGTGCCAGCAGCTCGAGGACCGGTGGAAACACCATATATTTT	CASSSRTGGNTIYF	14	NA	TRBV7-9	TRBJ1-3	NA
TGTGCCAGCAGCCAAGCCTCTAGCGGGATTCGCGAGCAGTACTTC	CASSQASSGIREQYF	15	TRBD2	TRBV4-2	TRBJ2-7	NA
TGTGCCAGCAGCCAATATCAGGGGCGCCCCTTCAATGAGCAGTTCTTC	CASSQYQGRPFNEQFF	16	NA	TRBV16	TRBJ2-1	NA
TGTGCCAGCAGCTTATCCCCGACTAGCGGTGAGAGAGACAATGAGCAGTTCTTC	CASSLSPTSGERDNEQFF	18	TRBD2	TRBV7-9	TRBJ2-1	NA
TGTGCCAGCAGCCCTCGTCCTTCCAGCGGAAACAATGAGCAGTTCTTC	CASSPRPSSGNNEQFF	16	NA	TRBV7-9	TRBJ2-1	NA
TGTGCCAGCAGCCCCCAGAGCTCCTACGAGCAGTACTTC	CASSPQSSYEQYF	13	NA	TRBV5-6	TRBJ2-7	NA
TGTGCCAGCAGCTTAATCGCGCACACAGATACGCAGTATTTT	CASSLIAHTDTQYF	14	NA	TRBV11-3	TRBJ2-3	NA
TGTGCCTGGAGTTTGTCTAACTACTACGAGCAGTACTTC	CAWSLSNYYEQYF	13	NA	TRBV30	TRBJ2-7	NA
TGTGCCAGCTCACCACCTCGGGGGACAGGGAGCCGAGGCTATGGCTACACCTTC	CASSPPRGTGSRGYGYTF	18	TRBD1	TRBV18	TRBJ1-2	NA
TGTGCCAGCAGCCAAGACACCGGGCCCTTCTCCTACAATGAGCAGTTCTTC	CASSQDTGPFSYNEQFF	17	NA	TRBV14	TRBJ2-1	NA
TGTGCCAGCAGCCTAACCATGGGAGGGCCTGTGGGAGATACGCAGTATTTT	CASSLTMGGPVGDTQYF	17	TRBD2	TRBV5-4	TRBJ2-3	NA
TGCGCCAGCAGCCAATTGGTCGCCACAGATACGCAGTATTTT	CASSQLVATDTQYF	14	NA	TRBV4-3	TRBJ2-3	NA
TGTGCCAGCAGTCCGGAAACCCAAGAGACCCAGTACTTC	CASSPETQETQYF	13	NA	TRBV2	TRBJ2-5	NA
TGTGCCAGCAGCTCCCCTAGCCTACCTTACAATGAGCAGTTCTTC	CASSSPSLPYNEQFF	15	NA	TRBV7-2	TRBJ2-1	NA
TGTGCCAGCAGTTTATGGAGCGCGCTTGGTGAGCAGTTCTTC	CASSLWSALGEQFF	14	NA	TRBV28	TRBJ2-1	NA
TGTGCCAGTAGTCCTCTACCGGGACAGGGCAATGGCTACACCTTC	CASSPLPGQGNGYTF	15	TRBD1	TRBV19	TRBJ1-2	few